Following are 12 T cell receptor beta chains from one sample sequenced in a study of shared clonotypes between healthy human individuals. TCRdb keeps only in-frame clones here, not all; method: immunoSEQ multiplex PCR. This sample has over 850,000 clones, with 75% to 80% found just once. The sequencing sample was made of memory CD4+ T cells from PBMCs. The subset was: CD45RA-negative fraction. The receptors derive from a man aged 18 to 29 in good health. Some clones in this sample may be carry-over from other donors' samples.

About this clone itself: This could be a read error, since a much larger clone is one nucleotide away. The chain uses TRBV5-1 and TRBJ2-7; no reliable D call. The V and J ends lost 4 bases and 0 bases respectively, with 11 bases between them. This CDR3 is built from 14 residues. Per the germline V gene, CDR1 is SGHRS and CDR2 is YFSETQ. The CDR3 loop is CASSLGDGSYEQYF. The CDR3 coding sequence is TGCGCCAGCAGCCTCGGCGACGGCTCCTACGAGCAGTACTTC.

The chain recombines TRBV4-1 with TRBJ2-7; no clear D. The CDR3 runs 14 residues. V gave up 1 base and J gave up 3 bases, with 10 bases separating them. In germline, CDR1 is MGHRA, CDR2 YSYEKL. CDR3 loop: CASSQGDRSYEQYF. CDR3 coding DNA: TGCGCCAGCAGCCAAGGTGATAGAAGCTACGAGCAGTACTTC.

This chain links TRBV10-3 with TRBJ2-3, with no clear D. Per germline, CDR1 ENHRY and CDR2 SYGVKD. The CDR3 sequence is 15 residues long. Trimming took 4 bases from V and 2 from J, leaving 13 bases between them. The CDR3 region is CAISGWLGPTDTQYF. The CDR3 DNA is TGTGCCATCAGTGGTTGGCTAGGTCCCACAGATACGCAGTATTTT.

The CDR3 reads CASSETTWGVETQYF. Here the CDR3 DNA reads TGTGCCAGCAGTGAAACGACATGGGGGGTAGAGACCCAGTACTTC. The V gene is TRBV2, the J gene TRBJ2-5, with a tentative D call TRBD2 (6 bases). The germline V and J ends were trimmed by 2 bases and 4 bases, with 14 bases remaining between them. The CDR3 has 15 residues. CDR1 SNHLY and CDR2 FYNNEI come from the germline V gene.

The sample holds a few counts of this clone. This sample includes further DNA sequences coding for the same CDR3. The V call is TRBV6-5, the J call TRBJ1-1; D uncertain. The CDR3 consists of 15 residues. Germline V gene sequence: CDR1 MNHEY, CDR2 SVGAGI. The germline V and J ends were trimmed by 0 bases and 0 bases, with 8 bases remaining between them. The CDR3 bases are TGTGCCAGCAGTTACTCGACCAGAGTGAACACTGAAGCTTTCTTT. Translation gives CASSYSTRVNTEAFF.

CDR3: CASSWGDSSEELFF. The DNA for the CDR3 is TGCGCCAGCAGCTGGGGGGACTCTTCCGAGGAGCTGTTTTTT. The chain carries TRBV5-1 and TRBJ2-2; TRBD2 might be the D (6 bases). Germline V gene lookup returns CDR1 SGHRS and CDR2 YFSETQ. The V and J ends lost 3 bases and 10 bases respectively, with 16 bases between them. This CDR3 is built from 14 residues.

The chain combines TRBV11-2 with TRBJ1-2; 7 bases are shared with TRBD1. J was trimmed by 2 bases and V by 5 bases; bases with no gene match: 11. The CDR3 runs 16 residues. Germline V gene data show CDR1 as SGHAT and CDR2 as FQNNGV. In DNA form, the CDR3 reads TGTGCCAGCAGCCCTTCAGGGGACAGAGGCAACTATGGCTACACCTTC. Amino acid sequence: CASSPSGDRGNYGYTF.

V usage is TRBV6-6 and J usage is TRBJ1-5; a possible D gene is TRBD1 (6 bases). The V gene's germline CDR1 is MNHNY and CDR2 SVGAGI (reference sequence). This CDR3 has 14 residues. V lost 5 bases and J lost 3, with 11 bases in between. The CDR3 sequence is CASSTGNINQPQHF. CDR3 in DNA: TGTGCCAGCAGTACAGGGAATATCAATCAGCCCCAGCATTTT.

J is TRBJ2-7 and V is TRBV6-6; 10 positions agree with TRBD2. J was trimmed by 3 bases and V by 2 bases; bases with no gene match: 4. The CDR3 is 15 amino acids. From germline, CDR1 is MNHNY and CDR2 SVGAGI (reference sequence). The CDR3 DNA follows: TGTGCCAGCAGTTACCTAGCGGGAGATGACTACGAGCAGTACTTC. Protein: CASSYLAGDDYEQYF.

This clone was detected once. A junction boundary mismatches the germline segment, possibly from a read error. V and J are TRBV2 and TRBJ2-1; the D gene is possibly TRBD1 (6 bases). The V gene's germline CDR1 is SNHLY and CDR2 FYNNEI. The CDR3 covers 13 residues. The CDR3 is CAGRSDSINEQFF. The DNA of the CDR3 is TGTGCCGGCAGATCGGACAGTATCAATGAGCAGTTCTTC.

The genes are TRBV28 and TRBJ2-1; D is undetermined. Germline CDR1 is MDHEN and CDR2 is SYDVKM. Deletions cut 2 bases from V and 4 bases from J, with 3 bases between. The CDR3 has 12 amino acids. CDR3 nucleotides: TGTGCCAGCAGTTTAGATTACAATGAGCAGTTCTTC. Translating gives CASSLDYNEQFF.

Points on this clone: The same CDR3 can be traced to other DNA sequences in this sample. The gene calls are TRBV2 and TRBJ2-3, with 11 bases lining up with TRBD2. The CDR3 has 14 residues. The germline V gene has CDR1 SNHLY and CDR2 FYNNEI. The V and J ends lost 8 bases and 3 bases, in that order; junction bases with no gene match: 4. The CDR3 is CASLSGRATDTQYF. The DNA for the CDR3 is TGTGCCAGCCTTAGCGGGAGGGCAACAGATACGCAGTATTTT.